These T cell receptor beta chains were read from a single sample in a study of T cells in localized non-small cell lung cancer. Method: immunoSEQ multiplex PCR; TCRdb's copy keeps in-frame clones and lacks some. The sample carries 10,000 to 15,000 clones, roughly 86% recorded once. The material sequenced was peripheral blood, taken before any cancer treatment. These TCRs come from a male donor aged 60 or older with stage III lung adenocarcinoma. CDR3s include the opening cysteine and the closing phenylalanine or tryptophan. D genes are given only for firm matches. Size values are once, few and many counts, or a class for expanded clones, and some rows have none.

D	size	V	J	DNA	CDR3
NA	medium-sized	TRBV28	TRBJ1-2	TGTGCCAGCACCACCCCGGGGGTAGTGGATGGCTACACCTTC	CASTTPGVVDGYTF
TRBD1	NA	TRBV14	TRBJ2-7	TGTGCCAGCAGCCAAGGGACAGGGCTCCCCAACGAGCAGTACTTC	CASSQGTGLPNEQYF
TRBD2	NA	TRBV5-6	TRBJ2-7	TGTGCCAGCACCGGCGGACTAGCTCGTTATCACGAGCAGTACTTC	CASTGGLARYHEQYF
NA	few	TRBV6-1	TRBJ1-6	TGTGCCAGCAGTGCACAGGGAGATTCACCCCTCCACTTT	CASSAQGDSPLHF
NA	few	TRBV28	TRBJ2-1	TGTGCCAGCAGTTTAGTGGGGAACGAGATAGGTGAGCAGTTCTTC	CASSLVGNEIGEQFF
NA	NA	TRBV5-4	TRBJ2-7	TGTGCCAGCAGCTCCACCTACGAGCAGTACTTC	CASSSTYEQYF
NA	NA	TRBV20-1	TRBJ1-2	TGCAGTGCCAGTTATGGCTACACCTTC	CSASYGYTF
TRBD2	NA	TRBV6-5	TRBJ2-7	TGTGCCAGCAGTTCCTGGACTAGCGGGAGTGGCGAGCAGTACTTC	CASSSWTSGSGEQYF
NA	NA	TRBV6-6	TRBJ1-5	TGTGCCAGCATACTAGCCGAGGGGCACAATCAGCCCCAGCATTTT	CASILAEGHNQPQHF
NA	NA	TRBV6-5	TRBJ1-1	TGTGCCAGCAGTTACACAGGGTCCCCCTCGAGGGAAGCTTTCTTT	CASSYTGSPSREAFF
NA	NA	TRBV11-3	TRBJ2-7	TGTGCCAGCAGCTTAAGTGGCAGCTCCTACGAGCAGTACTTC	CASSLSGSSYEQYF
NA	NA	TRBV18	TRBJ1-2	TGTGCCAGCTCACCGGGGCAGGACTCCTATGGCTACACCTTC	CASSPGQDSYGYTF
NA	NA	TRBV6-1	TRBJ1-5	TGTGCCAGCAGTGAAGCGCTCCTCCGAGGACAGCCCCAGCATTTT	CASSEALLRGQPQHF
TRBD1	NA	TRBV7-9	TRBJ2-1	TGTGCCAGCAGCTTAGTTAGACCGGGACAGGGGCCCCACAATGAGCAGTTCTTC	CASSLVRPGQGPHNEQFF
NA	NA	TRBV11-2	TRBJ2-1	TGTGCCAGCAGCTCTACCCGGCTAGGGGTGTTCTTC	CASSSTRLGVFF
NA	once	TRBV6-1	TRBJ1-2	TGTGCCAGCAGCCTCAGGGGCGCCTATGGCTACACCTTC	CASSLRGAYGYTF
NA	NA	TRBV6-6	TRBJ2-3	TGTGCCAGCAGTTTGACCCGTGGGACAGATACGCAGTATTTT	CASSLTRGTDTQYF
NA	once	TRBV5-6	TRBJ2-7	TGTGCCAGCAGCTTGATGGGTCAGGGAATATACGAGCAGTACTTC	CASSLMGQGIYEQYF
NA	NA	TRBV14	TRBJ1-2	TGTGCCAGCAGCCAAGAGATCTACGCGGGGGCATATGGCTACACCTTC	CASSQEIYAGAYGYTF
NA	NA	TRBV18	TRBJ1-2	TGTGCCAGCTCACCCGGACCCAACTATGGCTACACCTTC	CASSPGPNYGYTF
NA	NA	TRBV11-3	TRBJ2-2	TGCCCTCGTCTCACCGGGGAGCTGTTTTTT	CPRLTGELFF
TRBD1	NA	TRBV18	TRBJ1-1	TGTGCCAGCTCACCAGAGGGACAGAGGAACACTGAAGCTTTCTTT	CASSPEGQRNTEAFF
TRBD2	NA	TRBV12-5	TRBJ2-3	TGTGCTAGTGGTTTGGCCACCCGGACTAGCGGGAGAGGGGACAACACAGATACGCAGTATTTT	CASGLATRTSGRGDNTDTQYF
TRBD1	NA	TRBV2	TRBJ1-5	TGTGCCAGCAGAAATACAGGGGGCCAGCCCCAGCATTTT	CASRNTGGQPQHF
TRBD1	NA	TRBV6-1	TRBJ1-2	TGTGCCAGCAGTTTGGACAGGGCCTATGGCTACACCTTC	CASSLDRAYGYTF
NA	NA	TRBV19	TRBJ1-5	TGTGCCAGTAGTATGAAGGGTGTCTGGAATCAGCCCCAGCATTTT	CASSMKGVWNQPQHF
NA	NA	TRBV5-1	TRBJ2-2	TGCGCCAGCAGCTTGGGGGGACAGAACACCGGGGAGCTGTTTTTT	CASSLGGQNTGELFF
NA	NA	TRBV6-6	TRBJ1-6	TGTGCCAGCAGTTATGGAGGGTTGGGTAATTCACCCCTCCACTTT	CASSYGGLGNSPLHF
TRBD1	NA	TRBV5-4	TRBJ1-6	TGTGCCAGCAGGGATGGGACAGGGTATGGTTCACCCCTCCACTTT	CASRDGTGYGSPLHF
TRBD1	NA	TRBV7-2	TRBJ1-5	TGTGCCAGCAGCTTAGGGACAGGTTTACAGCCCCAGCATTTT	CASSLGTGLQPQHF
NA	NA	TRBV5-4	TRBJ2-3	TGTGCCAGCAGCCTCGGGCTGTTCACAGATACGCAGTATTTT	CASSLGLFTDTQYF
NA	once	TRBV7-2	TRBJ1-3	TGTGCCAGCAGCTTAACTCCTAGAAACACCATATATTTT	CASSLTPRNTIYF
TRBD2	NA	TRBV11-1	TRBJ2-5	TGTGCCAGCGCCCCCCGGGCTAGCGGGGAGACCCAGTACTTC	CASAPRASGETQYF
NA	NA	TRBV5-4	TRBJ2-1	TGTGCCAGCAGTGTTGGTCTAGGTTCCTACAATGAGCAGTTCTTC	CASSVGLGSYNEQFF
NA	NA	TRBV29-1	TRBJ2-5	TGCAGCGTTGCCCCTAGCCAAGAGACCCAGTACTTC	CSVAPSQETQYF
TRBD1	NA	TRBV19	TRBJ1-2	TGTGCCAGTAGGGGAGACAGGGCTGTTGGCTACACCTTC	CASRGDRAVGYTF
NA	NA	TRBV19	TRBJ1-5	TGTGCCCGTCGTGGGGGGCATAAGGGGGGCGGGTTGGGCAATCAGCCCCAGCATTTT	CARRGGHKGGGLGNQPQHF
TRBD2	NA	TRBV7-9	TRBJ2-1	TGTGCCAGCAGCTTAGAGTACTTAGGGACTAGCGTCTACAATGAGCAGTTCTTC	CASSLEYLGTSVYNEQFF
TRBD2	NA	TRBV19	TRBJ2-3	TGTGCCAGTAGTGGTAGCGGGGGGCCATCAGATACGCAGTATTTT	CASSGSGGPSDTQYF
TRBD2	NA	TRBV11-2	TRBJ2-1	TGTGCCAGCAGCTTAGGACTAGCCGCAGGTGAGCAGTTCTTC	CASSLGLAAGEQFF
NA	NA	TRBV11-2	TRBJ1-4	TGTGCCAGCAGCTTATCGGGCACAACTAATGAAAAACTGTTTTTT	CASSLSGTTNEKLFF
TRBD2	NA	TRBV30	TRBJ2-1	TGTGCCTGGGCCTGGGGGGGTTACAATGAGCAGTTCTTC	CAWAWGGYNEQFF
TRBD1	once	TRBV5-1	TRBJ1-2	TGCGCCAGCAGCCGCGACCCGGAGGGGGCATACCTATATGGCTACACCTTC	CASSRDPEGAYLYGYTF
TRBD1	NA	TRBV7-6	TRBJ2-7	TGTGCCAGCAGCTCCGGGACAGGGTACGAGCAGTACTTC	CASSSGTGYEQYF
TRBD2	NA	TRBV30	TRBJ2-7	TGTGCCTGGAGTGTCGGTAGCGGGATCATCTACGAGCAGTACTTC	CAWSVGSGIIYEQYF
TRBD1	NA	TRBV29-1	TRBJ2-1	TGCAGCGCCGACAGGGACGTGGGCAACAATGAGCAGTTCTTC	CSADRDVGNNEQFF
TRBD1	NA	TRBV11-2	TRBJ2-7	TGTGCCAGCAGCTTTGTGGACAGGCCCTACGAGCAGTACTTC	CASSFVDRPYEQYF
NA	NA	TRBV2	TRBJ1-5	TGTGCCAGCAGTCCATATGATAGCAATCAGCCCCAGCATTTT	CASSPYDSNQPQHF
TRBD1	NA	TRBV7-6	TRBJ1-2	TGTGCCAGCAGCCCCTTGGACAGGATCTATGGCTACACCTTC	CASSPLDRIYGYTF
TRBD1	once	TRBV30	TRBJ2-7	TGTGCCTGGACCCTCGACAGGGGACCCTCCTACGAGCAGTACTTC	CAWTLDRGPSYEQYF
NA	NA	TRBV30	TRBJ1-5	TGTGCCTGGAGTGTACCGGGGCAGCCCCAGCATTTT	CAWSVPGQPQHF
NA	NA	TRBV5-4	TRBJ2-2	TGTGCCAGCAGCTTGCAGGGTGCCGGGGAGCTGTTTTTT	CASSLQGAGELFF
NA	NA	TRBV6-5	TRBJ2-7	TGTGCCAGCAGTTACCGGGACTCTTACGAGCAGTACTTC	CASSYRDSYEQYF
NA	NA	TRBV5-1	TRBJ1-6	TGTGCCAGCAGCTTGTTACGGGGAATCTCACCCCTCCACTTT	CASSLLRGISPLHF
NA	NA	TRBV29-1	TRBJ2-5	TGCAGCGTTGACAAGGGGCTTGAGACCCAGTACTTC	CSVDKGLETQYF
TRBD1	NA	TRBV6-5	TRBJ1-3	TGTGCCAGCAGACAGGGGGGCTCTGGAAACACCATATATTTT	CASRQGGSGNTIYF
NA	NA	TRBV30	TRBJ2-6	TGTGCCTGGAACACGCAATCTGGGGCCAACGTCCTGACTTTC	CAWNTQSGANVLTF
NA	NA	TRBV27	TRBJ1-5	TGTGCCAGCGGCTATTATAGCAATCAGCCCCAGCATTTT	CASGYYSNQPQHF
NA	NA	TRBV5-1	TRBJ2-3	TGCGCCAGCAGCCCCGGACCCCGAGGAAGAGCTAGCACAGATACGCAGTATTTT	CASSPGPRGRASTDTQYF
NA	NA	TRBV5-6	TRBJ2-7	TGTGCCAGCAGCCCTAGACCGGCTCCCGGGGACGAGCAGTACTTC	CASSPRPAPGDEQYF